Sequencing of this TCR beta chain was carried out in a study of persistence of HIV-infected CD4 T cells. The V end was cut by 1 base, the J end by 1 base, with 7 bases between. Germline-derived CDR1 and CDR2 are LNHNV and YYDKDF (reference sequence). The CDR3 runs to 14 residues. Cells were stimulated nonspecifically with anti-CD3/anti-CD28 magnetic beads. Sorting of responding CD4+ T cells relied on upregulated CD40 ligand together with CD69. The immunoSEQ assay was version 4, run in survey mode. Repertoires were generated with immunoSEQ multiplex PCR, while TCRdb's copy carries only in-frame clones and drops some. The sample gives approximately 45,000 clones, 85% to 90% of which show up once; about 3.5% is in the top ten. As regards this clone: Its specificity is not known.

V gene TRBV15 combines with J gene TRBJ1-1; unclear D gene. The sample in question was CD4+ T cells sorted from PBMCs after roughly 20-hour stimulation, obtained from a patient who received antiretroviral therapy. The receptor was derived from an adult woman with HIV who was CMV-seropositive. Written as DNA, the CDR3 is TGTGCCACCAGCAGAGCGACTTCGAACACTGAAGCTTTCTTT. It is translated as CATSRATSNTEAFF.